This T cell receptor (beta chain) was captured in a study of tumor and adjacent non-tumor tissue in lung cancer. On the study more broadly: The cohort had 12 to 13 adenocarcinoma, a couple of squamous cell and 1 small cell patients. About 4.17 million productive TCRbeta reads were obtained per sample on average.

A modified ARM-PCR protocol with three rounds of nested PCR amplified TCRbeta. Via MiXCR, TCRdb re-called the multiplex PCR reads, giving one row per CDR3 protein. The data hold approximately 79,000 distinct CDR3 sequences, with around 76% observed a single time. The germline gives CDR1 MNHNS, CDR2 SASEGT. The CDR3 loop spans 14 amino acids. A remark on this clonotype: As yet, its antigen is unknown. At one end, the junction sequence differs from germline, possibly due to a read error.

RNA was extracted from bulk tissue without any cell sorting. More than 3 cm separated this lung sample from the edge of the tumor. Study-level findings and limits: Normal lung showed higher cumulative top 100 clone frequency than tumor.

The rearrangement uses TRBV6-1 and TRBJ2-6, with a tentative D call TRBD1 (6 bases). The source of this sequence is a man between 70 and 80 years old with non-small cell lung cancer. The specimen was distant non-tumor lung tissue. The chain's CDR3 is CARSEGVGANVLTF. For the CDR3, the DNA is TGTGCCCGCAGTGAGGGGGTTGGGGCCAACGTCCTGACTTTC.